Listed below are T cell receptor beta chains from one sample, sequenced in a study of blood T cell repertoires in COVID-19. TCRdb keeps only in-frame clones here, not all; method: immunoSEQ multiplex PCR. The sample lists about 230,000 clones, 75% to 90% occurring once. Sequencing used peripheral blood. All receptors come from a woman between 65 and 79 years old with active or convalescent COVID-19. Each CDR3 is given with its conserved first and last residue. The D gene is left open where the match is weak. For some rows the clone size is stated as once, few or many, or as a class when expanded; others skip it.

TRBJ2-3,once,.,TRBV4-1,CASSQDRGTGVADTQYF,TGCGCCAGCAGCCAAGATCGCGGCACGGGGGTGGCAGATACGCAGTATTTT
TRBJ2-2,.,TRBD1,TRBV4-2,CASSQDLDRVNTGELFF,TGTGCCAGCAGCCAAGATTTGGACAGGGTAAACACCGGGGAGCTGTTTTTT
TRBJ2-7,.,.,TRBV19,CASSIGGRRPYEQYF,TGTGCCAGTAGTATCGGGGGTAGGCGACCCTACGAGCAGTACTTC
TRBJ1-2,.,TRBD1,TRBV5-1,CASRPGTGYGYTF,TGCGCCAGTAGACCCGGGACAGGGTATGGCTACACCTTC
TRBJ2-3,.,TRBD2,TRBV4-1,CASSQVFPSAGAGDTQYF,TGCGCCAGCAGCCAGGTCTTTCCGTCCGCGGGAGCGGGAGATACGCAGTATTTT
TRBJ2-3,.,TRBD2,TRBV19,CASRPPGLAGFSTDTQYF,TGTGCCAGTAGACCACCGGGACTAGCGGGATTTAGCACAGATACGCAGTATTTT
TRBJ2-2,.,.,TRBV7-9,CASSLQAPANTGELFF,TGTGCCAGCAGCTTACAGGCTCCCGCGAACACCGGGGAGCTGTTTTTT
TRBJ2-6,.,.,TRBV27,CASRYSSGANVLTF,TGTGCCAGCAGATACAGCTCTGGGGCCAACGTCCTGACTTTC
TRBJ2-7,.,.,TRBV28,CASNPPGDSYEQYF,TGTGCCAGCAATCCCCCGGGGGACTCCTACGAGCAGTACTTC
TRBJ2-3,.,.,TRBV7-9,CASSYLPGTDTQYF,TGTGCCAGCAGCTACTTGCCCGGCACAGATACGCAGTATTTT
TRBJ2-6,.,.,TRBV27,CASSFFTGANVLTF,TGTGCCAGCAGTTTCTTTACTGGGGCCAACGTCCTGACTTTC
TRBJ2-7,.,.,TRBV2,CASETGSYEQYF,TGTGCCAGTGAGACAGGCTCCTACGAGCAGTACTTC
TRBJ2-3,.,.,TRBV18,CASSPNSSPFGTDTQYF,TGTGCCAGCTCACCAAATAGTAGTCCCTTCGGCACAGATACGCAGTATTTT
TRBJ1-2,.,TRBD1,TRBV6-6,CASSFLMGQGSYGYTF,TGTGCCAGCAGTTTCCTGATGGGACAGGGTAGCTATGGCTACACCTTC
TRBJ2-5,.,TRBD1,TRBV4-1,CASSARQGRPQETQYF,TGCGCCAGCAGCGCTCGACAGGGGAGGCCCCAAGAGACCCAGTACTTC
TRBJ2-7,.,TRBD1,TRBV25-1,CASTDREDSEQYF,TGTGCCAGCACGGACAGGGAGGATTCCGAGCAGTACTTC
TRBJ1-2,few,TRBD1,TRBV3-1/TRBV3-2,CASGGTGNYGYTF,TGTGCCAGCGGGGGGACAGGGAACTATGGCTACACCTTC
TRBJ2-1,.,TRBD2,TRBV5-1,CASSLAPPSGNVYNEQFF,TGCGCCAGCAGCTTGGCCCCCCCTAGCGGCAATGTCTACAATGAGCAGTTCTTC
TRBJ1-5,.,.,TRBV2,CASSPEHNQPQHF,TGTGCCAGCAGTCCAGAACACAATCAGCCCCAGCATTTT
TRBJ2-7,.,TRBD2,TRBV3-1/TRBV3-2,CASSQVSTSGIGEQYF,TGTGCCAGCAGCCAAGTCTCTACTAGCGGGATCGGCGAGCAGTACTTC
TRBJ1-3,once,.,TRBV9,CASSVALSGNTIYF,TGTGCCAGCAGCGTAGCTCTCTCTGGAAACACCATATATTTT
TRBJ1-6,.,TRBD1,TRBV5-1,CASSYDREDSPLHF,TGCGCCAGCAGCTACGACAGGGAGGATTCACCCCTCCACTTT
TRBJ1-2,few,TRBD1,TRBV7-3,CASSVTGTGSYGYTF,TGTGCCAGCAGCGTTACCGGGACAGGGTCCTATGGCTACACCTTC
TRBJ1-4,few,.,TRBV5-6,CASSRRVVEEKLFF,TGTGCCAGCAGCCGCAGGGTGGTGGAAGAAAAACTGTTTTTT
TRBJ2-7,few,.,TRBV19,CATSNSMSSYEQYF,TGTGCCACCTCCAATAGTATGAGCTCCTACGAGCAGTACTTC
TRBJ1-1,.,TRBD1,TRBV5-1,CASSNQGDNTEAFF,TGCGCCAGCAGCAACCAGGGGGATAACACTGAAGCTTTCTTT
TRBJ2-1,.,TRBD2,TRBV30,CAWGRDYFDEQFF,TGTGCCTGGGGTCGGGACTATTTCGATGAGCAGTTCTTC
TRBJ2-1,.,.,TRBV28,CASSLWGPGRNNEQFF,TGTGCCAGCAGTTTATGGGGCCCAGGGCGGAACAATGAGCAGTTCTTC
TRBJ2-1,.,TRBD2,TRBV27,CASSSSSGSWGGQFF,TGTGCCAGCAGTTCTTCCAGCGGGTCGTGGGGGGGGCAGTTCTTC
TRBJ1-2,.,TRBD1,TRBV7-2,CASSLALGGQAGYTF,TGTGCCAGCAGCTTAGCGCTAGGGGGCCAGGCTGGCTACACCTTC
TRBJ2-1,.,.,TRBV3-1/TRBV3-2,CASSQGANEQFF,TGTGCCAGCAGCCAAGGGGCAAATGAGCAGTTCTTC
TRBJ1-6,.,.,TRBV27,CASSLGGINSPLHF,TGTGCCAGCAGTTTAGGAGGGATAAATTCACCCCTCCACTTT
TRBJ1-1,.,.,TRBV6-5,CASNRQNMNTEAFF,TGTGCCAGCAACCGACAGAATATGAACACTGAAGCTTTCTTT
TRBJ1-2,few,.,TRBV12-3/TRBV12-4,CASTQGGWGYTF,TGTGCCAGCACCCAAGGGGGTTGGGGCTACACCTTC
TRBJ1-5,.,TRBD1,TRBV30,CAWRGQGAQPQHF,TGTGCCTGGCGGGGACAGGGGGCTCAGCCCCAGCATTTT
TRBJ2-1,.,TRBD2,TRBV9,CASSVLTSGGDSYNEQFF,TGTGCCAGCAGCGTTCTGACTAGCGGGGGGGACTCCTACAATGAGCAGTTCTTC
TRBJ2-7,.,TRBD2,TRBV6-5,CASSYAGLAGPYEQYF,TGTGCCAGCAGTTACGCCGGACTAGCGGGACCTTACGAGCAGTACTTC
TRBJ2-7,.,.,TRBV18,CASSSGVSFYEQYF,TGTGCCAGCTCATCGGGGGTCTCTTTCTACGAGCAGTACTTC
TRBJ2-5,.,TRBD2,TRBV7-8,CASSLGLAARGRETQYF,TGTGCCAGCAGCTTAGGACTAGCGGCCCGAGGGAGAGAGACCCAGTACTTC
TRBJ2-7,.,TRBD2,TRBV19,CASRKAGGYEQYF,TGTGCCAGTAGAAAAGCGGGGGGCTACGAGCAGTACTTC
TRBJ1-6,.,.,TRBV19,CATRLGLIGNSPLHF,TGTGCCACCCGCCTGGGGCTGATTGGGAATTCACCCCTCCACTTT
TRBJ1-1,.,.,TRBV3-1/TRBV3-2,CASSQVGRGAAEAFF,TGTGCCAGCAGCCAAGTAGGGAGGGGCGCGGCTGAAGCTTTCTTT
TRBJ1-3,.,.,TRBV2,CASSEEGRRRNTIYF,TGTGCCAGCAGTGAAGAAGGGAGGCGGCGAAACACCATATATTTT
TRBJ2-1,few,TRBD2,TRBV7-9,CASSLFLTGGFNEQFF,TGTGCCAGCAGCTTATTTTTGACGGGGGGGTTCAATGAGCAGTTCTTC
TRBJ2-3,once,.,TRBV28,CASRSLSGKGNTQYF,TGTGCCAGCAGGTCACTTAGCGGAAAGGGAAATACGCAGTATTTT
TRBJ2-3,.,.,TRBV24-1,CATSDPRVRSTQYF,TGTGCCACCAGTGACCCCCGGGTTCGGTCTACGCAGTATTTT
TRBJ2-7,many,TRBD1,TRBV2,CASRGTGLYEQYF,TGTGCCAGCAGAGGGACAGGACTATACGAGCAGTACTTC